The T cell receptor beta chain under discussion was sequenced for a study of blood T cell repertoires in COVID-19. Repertoires were generated with immunoSEQ multiplex PCR, while TCRdb's copy carries only in-frame clones and drops some. The table lists about 180,000 clones, more than 70% of them singletons. The age range of participants was roughly 18 to 90 years, with residence in 20 to 25 US areas. Sequences were obtained from PBMCs or T cells enriched from blood (not recorded which). The TCR was taken from a man aged 40-49 years who had recovered from COVID-19.

CDR3 in DNA: TGTGCCAGCAGTGGACCTGGGACAGGGTGGTTTCAGCCCCAGCATTTT. Protein product: CASSGPGTGWFQPQHF. The chain carries TRBV6-1 and TRBJ1-5; TRBD1 matches 9 bases. The trim removed 4 bases at V and 6 bases at J, leaving 10 bases unmatched. Germline V gene data show CDR1 as MNHNS and CDR2 as SASEGT. The CDR3 totals 16 residues.